What follows are 22 T cell receptor beta chains derived from one specimen sequenced in a study of coeliac disease. The study, taken as a whole, reports: Lower clonality than controls marked TRB and TRG repertoires from active celiac intraepithelial and lamina propria samples.

These receptors have no identified antigens. Profiled with immunoSEQ multiplex PCR; TCRdb holds only in-frame clones, not every one. The repertoire holds thousands of clones, with 55% to 75% as singletons. What was sequenced was lamina propria lymphocytes from the gut. The receptors come from a woman aged 18-30 years with active celiac disease.

This clone has only a few counts. V is TRBV2 and J is TRBJ2-7; maybe TRBD1 (5 bases). Germline values: CDR1 SNHLY, CDR2 FYNNEI. The CDR3 runs 14 residues. Trimming cost V 2 bases and J 4 bases, with 12 bases left between them. CDR3 amino acids: CASSESHRTYEQYF. The CDR3, as DNA: TGTGCCAGCAGTGAATCGCACAGGACGTACGAGCAGTACTTC.

This chain uses TRBV16 with TRBJ2-7; possibly TRBD1 for D (6 bases). There are 15 residues in the CDR3. The germline V gene has CDR1 KGHSY and CDR2 FQNENV. Trimming pared 0 bases from V and 3 bases from J, leaving 12 bases between. The CDR3 DNA reads as TGTGCCAGCAGCCAATCGAGGGACACCAACTACGAGCAGTACTTC. This sequence encodes CASSQSRDTNYEQYF.

J is TRBJ1-4 and V is TRBV28; TRBD1 is a possible D gene (6 bases). Germline CDR1 MDHEN, CDR2 SYDVKM. V lost 8 bases to trimming and J lost 4 bases, with 8 bases between them. The CDR3 extends over 12 amino acids. CDR3 loop: CASARGNEKLFF. In DNA form, the CDR3 reads TGTGCCAGCGCCAGGGGTAATGAAAAACTGTTTTTT.

Regarding this clone: A read error may produce the germline difference seen at one junction end. Distinct nucleotide sequences in the sample also encode this CDR3. V gene TRBV5-6 combines with J gene TRBJ2-7; possibly TRBD2 for D (6 bases). This CDR3 has 15 amino acids. Germline V lookup: CDR1 SGHDT, CDR2 YYEEEE. The DNA for the CDR3 is TGTGCCAGTAGCTTGGCCGCCGGGAGATATTACGAGCAGTACTTC. Encoded protein: CASSLAAGRYYEQYF.

The chain joins TRBV5-6 to TRBJ2-3; 12 bases are a match to TRBD2. Trimming took 1 base from V and 3 from J; bases not matched to a gene: 3. Per germline, CDR1 SGHDT and CDR2 YYEEEE. The CDR3 consists of 16 residues. Written as DNA, the CDR3 is TGTGCCAGCAGCTTGAGCCTAGCGGGAGGGACAGATACGCAGTATTTT. This sequence encodes CASSLSLAGGTDTQYF.

V is TRBV4-1 and J is TRBJ2-1; D gene uncertain. Trimming shortened V by 0 bases and J by 10 bases, and 13 bases separated the two germline ends. CDR3 length: 14 amino acids. Germline V gene lookup returns CDR1 MGHRA and CDR2 YSYEKL. The CDR3 loop is CASSQEALVDEQFF. The CDR3 DNA sequence: TGCGCCAGCAGCCAAGAGGCGCTAGTTGACGAGCAGTTCTTC.

The gene calls are TRBV11-1 and TRBJ2-3, with D hard to call. The germline CDR1 and CDR2 sequences are SGHAT and FQDESV (reference sequence). V was clipped by 5 bases and J by 4 bases, with 13 bases between them. This CDR3 is built from 14 residues. CDR3 amino acids: CASSPGSVPDTQYF. The CDR3, as DNA: TGTGCCAGCAGCCCCGGCAGCGTCCCAGATACGCAGTATTTT.

This clone turned up a few times. The rearrangement joins TRBV11-2 to TRBJ2-3; 9 bases match TRBD2. V dropped 0 bases and J dropped 2; count of bases not matched to a gene: 6. The CDR3 is 17 amino acids. Germline CDR1 and CDR2: SGHAT and FQNNGV. CDR3 loop: CASSLDRAGGFTDTQYF. The CDR3 DNA sequence: TGTGCCAGCAGCTTAGATCGTGCGGGGGGGTTCACAGATACGCAGTATTTT.

Notes on this clone: The junction does not match germline at one end; this may be a read error. Other DNA variants within this sample encode the same CDR3. The chain uses TRBV7-3 and TRBJ2-2; 8 bases fit TRBD2. Germline CDR1 and CDR2: SGHTA and FQGTGA. This CDR3 region has 16 residues. The CDR3 DNA sequence: TGTGCCAGTAGCTTAAATGCACTAGCGGCCCACGGGGAGCTGTTTTTT. Protein sequence: CASSLNALAAHGELFF.

The V gene is TRBV7-9, the J gene TRBJ1-3; D gene unclear. Germline lookup yields CDR1 SEHNR and CDR2 FQNEAQ (reference sequence). The V and J ends lost 5 bases and 0 bases respectively, with 20 bases between them. The CDR3 totals 18 residues. The CDR3 DNA reads TGTGCCAGCAGCGCCCCTCCCCCCGCTCCGAGCTCTGGAAACACCATATATTTT. Its protein product is CASSAPPPAPSSGNTIYF.

In its sample, this clone was seen once. V is TRBV2 and J is TRBJ1-1; D remains unclear. This CDR3 contains 12 residues. Trimming took off 7 bases at V and 5 bases at J, with 11 bases between the two ends. Germline CDR1 and CDR2: SNHLY and FYNNEI. This CDR3 is CASNPQRTEAFF. For the CDR3, the DNA is TGTGCCAGCAACCCTCAGCGGACTGAAGCTTTCTTT.

This clone turned up a few times. The gene calls are TRBV28 and TRBJ1-5, with D unclear. The CDR3 length is 16 residues. Germline V CDR1 and CDR2: MDHEN, SYDVKM. V gave up 4 bases and J gave up 0 bases, with 13 bases separating them. In DNA, the CDR3 is TGTGCCAGCAGTTCCACGCGGGGTTATAGCAATCAGCCCCAGCATTTT. As protein: CASSSTRGYSNQPQHF.

The gene calls are TRBV19 and TRBJ1-4, with D possibly TRBD1 on 5 matching bases. V lost 9 bases to trimming and J lost 3 bases, with 14 bases between them. This CDR3 is built from 14 residues. Per the germline V gene, CDR1 is LNHDA and CDR2 is SQIVND (reference sequence). For the CDR3, the DNA is TGTGCCAGCCACTCAGGGCGAGCTAATGAAAAACTGTTTTTT. Its protein is CASHSGRANEKLFF.

This clone has more than one count but fewer than ten. The rearrangement joins TRBV28 to TRBJ2-6; perhaps TRBD1 as D (6 bases). This CDR3 region has 15 residues. Looked up from germline, CDR1 is MDHEN and CDR2 is SYDVKM. The V end was cut by 5 bases, the J end by 0 bases, with 8 bases between. In nucleotides, the CDR3 is TGTGCCAGCAGTATCAGGGGCTCTGGGGCCAACGTCCTGACTTTC. It specifies CASSIRGSGANVLTF.

With regard to this clone: The likely explanation is a read error, given a far larger clone one base away. The genes are TRBV7-8 and TRBJ1-2; possibly TRBD1 for D (5 bases). Trimming cost V 0 bases and J 8 bases, with 13 bases left between them. The CDR3 runs to 14 residues. Germline CDR1 and CDR2: SGHVS and FQNEAQ. For the CDR3, the DNA is TGTGCCAGCAGCTTAGCCGGGGGAGCAGACGGCTACACCTTC. Its translation: CASSLAGGADGYTF.

V usage is TRBV4-1 and J usage is TRBJ1-1, with TRBD1 matching over 8 bases. Germline V CDR1 and CDR2: MGHRA, YSYEKL. J gave up 7 bases and V 0 bases, and 10 bases lay outside the gene matches. The CDR3 is 16 residues long. Here the CDR3 reads CASSQDAGPGQDEAFF. The DNA of the CDR3 is TGCGCCAGCAGCCAAGATGCGGGCCCGGGACAGGATGAAGCTTTCTTT.

CDR3 nucleotides: TGCGCCAGCAGCGTATCGACAGGGTACTACGAGCAGTACTTC. This codes for CASSVSTGYYEQYF. The V and J genes are TRBV5-1 and TRBJ2-7; 7 bases line up with TRBD1. Germline V lookup: CDR1 SGHRS, CDR2 YFSETQ. V shed 4 bases and J 3 bases; nucleotides not matched to a gene: 7. This CDR3 comprises 14 residues.

The chain recombines TRBV4-1 with TRBJ1-2, with D tentatively TRBD1 (5 bases). The V end was cut by 4 bases, the J end by 6 bases, with 15 bases between. The CDR3 spans 14 residues. Germline CDR1 reads MGHRA; CDR2 reads YSYEKL. The CDR3 here is CASSPQRGVHGYTF. CDR3 sequence (DNA): TGCGCCAGCAGCCCGCAACGGGGGGTTCATGGCTACACCTTC.

The rearrangement uses TRBV4-1 and TRBJ1-1, with 11 bases that match TRBD1. The CDR3 spans 17 residues. Germline-derived CDR1 and CDR2 are MGHRA and YSYEKL. Trimming cost V 5 bases and J 5 bases; bases outside gene matches: 13. As DNA, the CDR3 is TGCGCCAGCAGCTCCCGGTGGTGGACAGGGGGCCAGACTGAAGCTTTCTTT. Protein: CASSSRWWTGGQTEAFF.

The rearrangement uses TRBV14 and TRBJ2-7, with D unclear. CDR1 is SGHDN and CDR2 is FVKESK in the germline V gene. The V and J ends lost 3 bases and 3 bases respectively, with 9 bases between them. The CDR3 totals 13 residues. Here the CDR3 reads CASSHEAGYEQYF. CDR3 nucleotide sequence: TGTGCCAGCAGCCACGAAGCCGGCTACGAGCAGTACTTC.

V usage is TRBV5-1 and J usage is TRBJ2-1; tentatively, D is TRBD2 (6 bases). This CDR3 comprises 14 residues. Trimming took 2 bases from V and 7 from J, leaving 13 bases between them. Germline V CDR1 and CDR2: SGHRS, YFSETQ. The CDR3 spells CASSFPEAGNEQFF. CDR3 bases: TGCGCCAGCAGCTTTCCCGAGGCGGGGAATGAGCAGTTCTTC.

This clone was seen only a few times. This chain links TRBV5-1 with TRBJ2-3; D gene uncertain. V was cut by 3 bases and J by 2 bases, with 4 bases left in between. This CDR3 has 12 residues. Looked up from germline, CDR1 is SGHRS and CDR2 is YFSETQ. The DNA of the CDR3 is TGCGCCAGCAGCTCCTTCACAGATACGCAGTATTTT. It yields the protein CASSSFTDTQYF.